The clone carrying this T cell receptor beta chain was counted once. Its antigen is currently unknown. Arm-PCR of CDR3 regions and iRepertoire HTBI primers were used to build TCR beta libraries. TCRdb ran MiXCR on the multiplex PCR reads and lists one entry per CDR3 protein. The table records some 430,000 distinct CDR3 sequences, 20% to 25% of them present only once. Time point of the sample: persistent/refractory GD, antithyroid drugs over 5 years with positive TRAb. The TCR library was prepared using RNA isolated from PBMCs. The data stem from a study of regulatory T cells in long-lasting Graves disease. In the study overall: Persistent Graves' disease required over 5 years of antithyroid drugs and positive TSH receptor antibodies. Broader study findings: Study of thyroid tissue was not done, with only peripheral blood studied. Lower TCR diversity characterized persistent Graves' patients relative to newly diagnosed patients. Newly diagnosed patients shared 850 to 1,000 public clonotypes; persistent patients shared approximately 2,700.

This specimen consisted of peripheral blood mononuclear cells (PBMCs), obtained when the disease was refractory, from a patient treated with antithyroid drugs. The sequence derives from a female donor with Graves disease.

Here the CDR3 reads CASSFMGVDQPQHF. The CDR3 DNA sequence: TGTGCCAGCAGCTTTATGGGGGTTGATCAGCCCCAGCATTTT. This chain joins TRBV5-6 and TRBJ1-5; the D gene is possibly TRBD1 (5 bases). Germline-derived CDR1 and CDR2 are SGHDT and YYEEEE. Between the trimmed V and J ends, which lost 2 bases and 5 bases, there was a span of 11 bases. This CDR3 comprises 14 residues.